This T cell receptor beta chain was captured by sequencing in a study of T cell responses to AZD1222 COVID-19 vaccine. Study findings and constraints: Among the donors, most were white British and more were female, and clonal diversity was possibly underestimated. Spike-specific TCR breadth and depth rose after two AZD1222 doses.

The data were produced by immunoSEQ multiplex PCR, yet TCRdb's version contains in-frame clones alone and is incomplete. The data hold about 81,000 clones, with 80% to 95% observed a single time. Notes on this clone: Its antigen remains unidentified.

This CDR3 has 14 amino acids. Germline CDR1 and CDR2: SGHAT and FQDESV (reference sequence). V was pared by 5 bases and J by 3 bases, with 7 bases of the junction left unmatched. This TCR was recovered from an adult who received the AZD1222 COVID-19 vaccine. Sample: peripheral blood, taken 28 days after the second AZD1222 dose. The V gene is TRBV11-1, the J gene TRBJ2-7; 7 bases are shared with TRBD2. In nucleotides, the CDR3 is TGTGCCAGCAGCCCTCGGGAGCGGGACTACGAGCAGTACTTC. It yields the protein CASSPRERDYEQYF.